The present TCR beta chain was sequenced within a study of cytomegalovirus exposure and HLA in healthy donors. The CDR3 is 18 amino acids. The V gene's germline CDR1 is SGHKS and CDR2 YYEKEE (reference sequence). J was trimmed by 4 bases and V by 0 bases; bases with no gene match: 10. It was with 60 Vbeta and 13 Jbeta primers that the PCR ran. The table came from immunoSEQ multiplex PCR; TCRdb's copy has only in-frame clones and leaves some out. The data hold roughly 160,000 clones, with about two thirds observed a single time. The clonotype was recovered from a woman aged 25-40 years in good health and CMV-seronegative. The specimen sequenced was PBMCs. The chain is built from TRBV5-5 and TRBJ1-5; 10 nucleotides align to TRBD1. CDR3 coding DNA: TGTGCCAGCAGCTTGGGTAGGACAGGGGGTGGGAAAAATCAGCCCCAGCATTTT. Residues: CASSLGRTGGGKNQPQHF.